This T cell receptor (beta chain) was identified in a study of T cells after posttransplantation cyclophosphamide. Cyclophosphamide on days +3 and +4 followed busulfan-fludarabine conditioning and a marrow graft. The table came from immunoSEQ multiplex PCR; TCRdb's copy has only in-frame clones and leaves some out. The table lists under 20,000 clones, 70% to 80% of them singletons. Findings and limits, study-wide: TRB clonality was highly associated with recipient CMV seropositivity and reactivation. Blood and skin or GI T cell repertoires showed limited TRB overlap. Donor-recipient repertoire similarity was low at 1-2 months, rising over year one.

Remarks on this clone: What it binds is unknown.

The germline V and J ends were trimmed by 4 bases and 6 bases, with 12 bases remaining between them. The CDR3 is 14 residues long. The V gene's germline CDR1 is SEHNR and CDR2 FQNEAQ (reference sequence). The source is a male patient in his 30s who received an allogeneic stem cell transplant from a related donor, was CMV-positive, and had acute GVHD only. Some T cells may be provided by the graft donor. This sample comprised PBMCs, obtained after an allogeneic stem cell transplant with post-transplant cyclophosphamide. V gene TRBV7-9 combines with J gene TRBJ2-2, with a tentative D call TRBD2 (6 bases). The CDR3 loop is CASSSGPGAGELFF. As DNA, the CDR3 is TGTGCCAGCAGCTCGGGACCGGGGGCCGGGGAGCTGTTTTTT. Supplemented by reference TRBV7-9 and TRBJ2-2, the full variable domain reads DTGVSQNPRHKITKRGQNVTFRCDPISEHNRLYWYRQTLGQGPEFLTYFQNEAQLEKSRLLSDRFSAERPKGSFSTLEIQRTEQGDSAMYLCASSSGPGAGELFFGEGSRLTVL.